The present T cell receptor beta chain was sequenced within a study of blood T cell repertoires in COVID-19. About the research overall: Whether acute or convalescent, the COVID-19 samples came from the United States, Italy and Spain. T cells, B-cell-depleted T cells, or PBMCs provided the cDNA or gDNA that served as material.

Trimming pared 8 bases from V and 5 bases from J, leaving 19 bases between. Germline values: CDR1 SNHLY, CDR2 FYNNEI. The CDR3 runs 15 residues. Per the authors' pipeline: Reference gene primer amplification yielded estimated nucleated cell counts. Clones were sequenced by immunoSEQ multiplex PCR, and TCRdb holds only the in-frame ones, with some missing. That table is the source of V, J and clone size, and D and trimming were worked out from the DNA. This sample has around 110,000 clones, with approximately 80% found just once. The origin of this receptor is a woman aged 70-85 years with acute or convalescent COVID-19. Sequencing used peripheral blood. The J gene is TRBJ2-1, the V gene TRBV2; possible D gene TRBD2, 7 bases. The CDR3 region is CASYHTGGQNNEQFF. As DNA, the CDR3 is TGTGCCAGCTACCACACCGGGGGGCAGAACAATGAGCAGTTCTTC.